Sequencing of this T cell receptor beta chain was carried out in a study of T cell responses to AZD1222 COVID-19 vaccine. Study observations and caveats: Rises in breadth and depth of Spike-specific TCRs came after two AZD1222 doses.

Repertoires were generated with immunoSEQ multiplex PCR, while TCRdb's copy carries only in-frame clones and drops some. The table lists about 120,000 clones, 75% to 90% of them singletons. V shed 6 bases and J shed 10 bases, with 12 bases lying between them. The germline V gene encodes CDR1 MGHRA and CDR2 YSYEKL. The CDR3 has 11 amino acids. About this clone itself: No antigen is known for it.

This sequence joins TRBV4-1 and TRBJ1-1, with D tentatively TRBD1 (5 bases). The receptor comes from an adult in good health. The specimen comprised peripheral blood, sampled on day 0 of AZD1222 vaccination. This chain's CDR3 is CASSGAMGAFF. The CDR3 DNA follows: TGCGCCAGCAGTGGGGCAATGGGAGCTTTCTTT.